The clone carrying this TCR beta chain has ten or more counts. What it binds is unknown. Regarding time point: newly diagnosed GD, antithyroid drugs for less than 3 months. Following extraction of RNA from PBMCs, that RNA was used to make the TCR library. In each case, Graves' disease was diagnosed per American Thyroid Association guidelines. CDR1 is LNHDA, CDR2 SQIVND, per germline (reference sequence). This CDR3 has 13 residues. The V gene end was trimmed by 6 bases and the J gene end by 8 bases; junction bases not matched to a gene: 7. Libraries of TCR beta came from iRepertoire HTBI primers plus Arm-PCR of CDR3 regions. MiXCR, applied by TCRdb to the multiplex PCR reads, yields one record per CDR3 protein. The sample carries more than 450,000 distinct CDR3 sequences, 12% recorded once. The data are from a study of regulatory T cells in long-lasting Graves disease. Study as a whole: Antithyroid drug intake by newly diagnosed Graves' patients had lasted under 3 months. Points from the study as a whole: A greater number of public clonotypes (around 2,700) was shared by persistent patients than by new patients (about 990).

These data were likewise used in another study, on T cells in Graves' hyperthyroidism and ophthalmopathy.

The sequenced sample was peripheral blood mononuclear cells (PBMCs), obtained at new diagnosis, from a patient treated with antithyroid drugs. This receptor was identified in a woman younger than 45 with Graves disease. The V and J genes are TRBV19 and TRBJ1-2, with 9 bases that match TRBD1. The CDR3 bases are TGTGCCAGTAGGAGACAGGGGGAAGGCGGCTACACCTTC. Protein product: CASRRQGEGGYTF.